This is a list of T cell receptor beta chains from one sample in a study of Graves' ophthalmopathy and Graves' hyperthyroidism. One entry per CDR3 protein, called by TCRdb with MiXCR from the multiplex PCR reads. The sample carries 260,000 or so distinct CDR3 sequences, approximately 42% recorded once. The specimen was peripheral blood. The receptors here all came from an adult man with Graves' ophthalmopathy. CDR3s include the opening cysteine and the closing phenylalanine or tryptophan. A D gene is named only where the DNA matches it firmly. Clone size is not always given. Where it is, it says once, few, many or a class for expanded clones.

V	J	D	size	DNA	CDR3
TRBV2	TRBJ2-7	TRBD2	.	TGTGCCAGCAGCCTCAGGCCCTCGGGAGGAGAGCAGTACTTC	CASSLRPSGGEQYF
TRBV6-9	TRBJ1-1	.	few	TGTGCCAGCAGTGAGGTGGGGGGGGGCACTGAAGCTTTCTTT	CASSEVGGGTEAFF
TRBV29-1	TRBJ2-3	.	few	TGCAGCGTCCCGACCCAGATTCCAGATACGCAGTATTTT	CSVPTQIPDTQYF
TRBV7-2	TRBJ2-7	TRBD2	.	TGTGCCAGCAGCGCGCCTACTAGCGGGGGAGAGCAGTACTTC	CASSAPTSGGEQYF
TRBV24-1	TRBJ2-7	TRBD1	few	TGTGCCACCAGTGATTTCACAGGGGACGAGCAGTACTTC	CATSDFTGDEQYF
TRBV5-1	TRBJ2-7	.	.	TGCGCCAGCAGCTTGGCCAGTCAGCGGGAGCAGTACTTC	CASSLASQREQYF
TRBV7-3	TRBJ1-5	TRBD1	.	TGTGCCAGCAGCCCCGGGACAGCTAATCAGCCCCAGCATTTT	CASSPGTANQPQHF
TRBV7-2	TRBJ1-3	.	.	TGTGCCAGCAGCTTAGCGGAGCTTCCCGCAAACACCATATATTTT	CASSLAELPANTIYF
TRBV7-9	TRBJ2-7	.	.	TGTGCCAGCAGCTTAGTGACGGACTTTTACGAGCAGTACTTC	CASSLVTDFYEQYF
TRBV5-1	TRBJ1-2	.	few	TGCGCCAGCAGCTGGGACGGCACATATGGCTACACCTTC	CASSWDGTYGYTF
TRBV7-2	TRBJ2-7	TRBD1	.	TGTGCCAGCAGCCCCCGACAGGGCAACGAGCAGTACTTC	CASSPRQGNEQYF
TRBV10-1	TRBJ1-1	.	many	TGCGCCAGCAGTGAGTCCGAGAGAACTGAAGCTTTCTTT	CASSESERTEAFF
TRBV20-1	TRBJ2-7	TRBD1	.	TGCAGTGCGTTGACAGGGGGCCCCTACGAGCAGTACTTC	CSALTGGPYEQYF
TRBV7-3	TRBJ2-2	TRBD1	.	TGTGCCAGCAGCGCAAGACAGGGAAACACCGGGGAGCTGTTTTTT	CASSARQGNTGELFF
TRBV5-1	TRBJ2-7	TRBD1	.	TGCGCCAGCAGCTTGGGGCAGGGGGCGCTCCACGAGCAGTACTTC	CASSLGQGALHEQYF
TRBV29-1	TRBJ1-2	TRBD1	.	TGCAGCGCTGAGACAGGGAGAAACTATGGCTACACCTTC	CSAETGRNYGYTF
TRBV19	TRBJ2-7	TRBD1	.	TGTGCCAGTAGTATGACAGGGGGGAGCTACGAGCAGTACTTC	CASSMTGGSYEQYF
TRBV2	TRBJ1-3	TRBD1	.	TGTGCCAGCAGGCCGACAGGGATCGGAAACACCATGTATTTT	CASRPTGIGNTMYF
TRBV6-5	TRBJ1-5	.	few	TGTGCCAGCAGTCCAGGTCAAGGGAGCGGTCAGCCCCAGCATTTT	CASSPGQGSGQPQHF
TRBV6-2/TRBV6-3	TRBJ2-7	.	.	TGTGCCAGCAGTCCCCGGGACATGGCCGAGCAGTACTTC	CASSPRDMAEQYF
TRBV7-9	TRBJ1-1	.	many	TGTGCCAGCGCAGGACAACCGAACACTGAAGCTTTCTTT	CASAGQPNTEAFF
TRBV20-1	TRBJ2-5	.	.	TGCAGTGCTAACCGGGACTACCAAGAGACCCAGTACTTC	CSANRDYQETQYF
TRBV20-1	TRBJ1-2	.	few	TGCAGTGCTGAAGGACAGTACCGCGGCTACACCTTC	CSAEGQYRGYTF
TRBV20-1	TRBJ2-7	TRBD1	few	TGCAGTGCTAGAGCCACCCAGGGGGTAGGGTTCTACGAGCAGTACTTC	CSARATQGVGFYEQYF
TRBV24-1	TRBJ1-5	.	.	TGTGCCAGCAGTGACATCAGGGGTAGCAATCAGCCCCAGCATTTT	CASSDIRGSNQPQHF
TRBV19	TRBJ2-5	.	.	TGTGCCAGTAGTATTGCCGGGGGCAGGCCGCAAGAGACCCAGTACTTC	CASSIAGGRPQETQYF
TRBV20-1	TRBJ1-5	.	.	TGCAGTGCCCCGGACACCACCAGGAGCAATCAGCCCCAGCATTTT	CSAPDTTRSNQPQHF
TRBV10-2	TRBJ1-1	.	many	TGCGCCAGCAGGTACGGGAGTGAAGCTTTCTTT	CASRYGSEAFF
TRBV7-2	TRBJ2-3	.	.	TGTGCCAGCAGCTTACCAGATACGCAGTATTTT	CASSLPDTQYF
TRBV6-6	TRBJ1-1	.	.	TGTGCCAGCAGTTACTCAAACACTGAAGCTTTCTTT	CASSYSNTEAFF
TRBV7-3	TRBJ2-7	TRBD1	.	TGTGCCAGCAGCTTATTAGGGACAGGGTCCTACGAGCAGTACTTC	CASSLLGTGSYEQYF
TRBV10-3	TRBJ1-6	TRBD1	few	TGTGCCATCAGACCGGGACAGGGTGGCTCTTCACCCCTCCACTTT	CAIRPGQGGSSPLHF